These T cell receptor beta chains were read from a single sample in a study of blood T cell repertoires in COVID-19. Assay used: immunoSEQ multiplex PCR; TCRdb lists only in-frame clones, some missing. The repertoire consists of approximately 50,000 clones, with roughly 84% occurring once and the leading ten covering 5.5% to 7.5%. The specimen sequenced was peripheral blood. Source of these receptors: a man in his fifties or sixties with active COVID-19. The CDR3 runs from the conserved cysteine through the conserved F or W. A D gene is named only where the DNA matches it firmly. Expanded clones are given a class, and other clones once, few, many or no size at all.

size: NA; J: TRBJ2-2; V: TRBV19; D: NA; DNA: TGTGCCAGTAGTTTAAGAAACCCTTATTCCGGCGGTCAGCGGGAGCTGTTTTTT; CDR3: CASSLRNPYSGGQRELFF
size: NA; J: TRBJ2-1; V: TRBV27; D: TRBD1; DNA: TGTGCCAGCAGTCTTCCCTCCGGGACAGGGGGCTATGAGCAGTTCTTC; CDR3: CASSLPSGTGGYEQFF
size: NA; J: TRBJ1-5; V: TRBV6-1; D: NA; DNA: TGTGCCAGCAGTGAAACCAGGGGCGCTGAACAGCCCCAGCATTTT; CDR3: CASSETRGAEQPQHF
size: NA; J: TRBJ1-6; V: TRBV30; D: TRBD1; DNA: TGTGCCTGGAGTGGGGGACAGCCGGGTTCACCCCTCCACTTT; CDR3: CAWSGGQPGSPLHF
size: NA; J: TRBJ2-7; V: TRBV5-1; D: TRBD1; DNA: TGCGCCAGCAGCCTAGGGACAGGGATATGGTACGAGCAGTACTTC; CDR3: CASSLGTGIWYEQYF
size: NA; J: TRBJ1-1; V: TRBV19; D: TRBD1; DNA: TGTGCCAGTAGTATCCTGACAGGGAGGACTGAAGCTTTCTTT; CDR3: CASSILTGRTEAFF
size: NA; J: TRBJ2-2; V: TRBV5-1; D: TRBD1; DNA: TGCGCCAGCAGGGGACAGACGAACACCGGGGAGCTGTTTTTT; CDR3: CASRGQTNTGELFF
size: NA; J: TRBJ1-2; V: TRBV4-3; D: NA; DNA: TGCGCCAGCAGCCAAGATCCGGGACAAACGAGGTCGGGCTACACCTTC; CDR3: CASSQDPGQTRSGYTF
size: NA; J: TRBJ1-1; V: TRBV11-2; D: NA; DNA: TGTGCCAGCAGCCCCTACCGCGGGAACATGAACACTGAAGCTTTCTTT; CDR3: CASSPYRGNMNTEAFF
size: NA; J: TRBJ1-6; V: TRBV3-1/TRBV3-2; D: TRBD1; DNA: TGTGCCAGCAGCCGCCGACAGGGTCGGGATAATTCACCCCTCCACTTT; CDR3: CASSRRQGRDNSPLHF
size: NA; J: TRBJ1-1; V: TRBV30; D: NA; DNA: TGTGCCGGGACGCGAGGAAACACTGAAGCTTTCTTT; CDR3: CAGTRGNTEAFF
size: NA; J: TRBJ1-4; V: TRBV30; D: TRBD1; DNA: TGTGCCTGGGGGACAGGGGGAAGGACTAATGAAAAACTGTTTTTT; CDR3: CAWGTGGRTNEKLFF
size: NA; J: TRBJ2-7; V: TRBV5-1; D: NA; DNA: TGCGCCAGCAGCTTGGGGCCTAACAGGGACGAGCAGTACTTC; CDR3: CASSLGPNRDEQYF
size: NA; J: TRBJ1-1; V: TRBV4-2; D: NA; DNA: TGTGCCAGCAGCCAGATGATGGGGCCAGACGGAGCTTTCTTT; CDR3: CASSQMMGPDGAFF
size: NA; J: TRBJ1-1; V: TRBV4-1; D: TRBD1; DNA: TGCGCCAGCAGCCAAGATTTCGACAGGGGGAACACTGAAGCTTTCTTT; CDR3: CASSQDFDRGNTEAFF
size: NA; J: TRBJ2-1; V: TRBV14; D: NA; DNA: TGTGCCAGCAGCCAACAGGGGGGCTCCTACAATGAGCAGTTCTTC; CDR3: CASSQQGGSYNEQFF
size: NA; J: TRBJ2-7; V: TRBV23-1; D: TRBD2; DNA: TGCGCCAGCGCCTCGGGGGGGGTCTCCTACGAGCAGTACTTC; CDR3: CASASGGVSYEQYF
size: NA; J: TRBJ2-3; V: TRBV5-1; D: TRBD2; DNA: TGCGCCAGCAGCGCGAGACTGACTAGCGGGGGGACAGATACGCAGTATTTT; CDR3: CASSARLTSGGTDTQYF
size: NA; J: TRBJ2-5; V: TRBV12-3/TRBV12-4; D: NA; DNA: TGTGCCAGCGGAAAGACTGGAAAAGAGACCCAGTACTTC; CDR3: CASGKTGKETQYF
size: NA; J: TRBJ2-1; V: TRBV9; D: TRBD2; DNA: TGTGCCAGCGGCGAGGGTAGCGGGGGGTACAATGAGCAGTTCTTC; CDR3: CASGEGSGGYNEQFF
size: NA; J: TRBJ1-2; V: TRBV2; D: NA; DNA: TGTGCCAGCACCGGAGGGACGATCGGCTACACCTTC; CDR3: CASTGGTIGYTF
size: few; J: TRBJ2-3; V: TRBV29-1; D: NA; DNA: TGCAGCGAGACGGACATCGCTAGCACAGATACGCAGTATTTT; CDR3: CSETDIASTDTQYF
size: NA; J: TRBJ1-5; V: TRBV5-4; D: NA; DNA: TGTGCCAGCAGCTTCAGGGGAAGCAATCAGCCCCAGCATTTT; CDR3: CASSFRGSNQPQHF
size: NA; J: TRBJ1-2; V: TRBV29-1; D: NA; DNA: TGCAGCGTTGATGCAGGCTATGGCTACACCTTC; CDR3: CSVDAGYGYTF
size: NA; J: TRBJ1-3; V: TRBV7-9; D: TRBD1; DNA: TGTGCCAGCAGGATCCCGGGACAGGGAAACACCATATATTTT; CDR3: CASRIPGQGNTIYF
size: few; J: TRBJ1-1; V: TRBV6-5; D: NA; DNA: TGTGCCAGCAGCTTGCACAGGGCTGAAGCTTTCTTT; CDR3: CASSLHRAEAFF
size: NA; J: TRBJ1-2; V: TRBV15; D: TRBD1; DNA: TGTGCCACCAGCATAAGGACAGGGGCCTATGGCTACACCTTC; CDR3: CATSIRTGAYGYTF
size: NA; J: TRBJ1-5; V: TRBV2; D: NA; DNA: TGTGCCAGCAGTGAGGGAGGGGGAAATCAGCCCCAGCATTTT; CDR3: CASSEGGGNQPQHF
size: few; J: TRBJ2-3; V: TRBV11-3; D: NA; DNA: TGTGCCAGCAGCTTAGACGTGGGAGCGCAGTATTTT; CDR3: CASSLDVGAQYF
size: NA; J: TRBJ2-2; V: TRBV12-3/TRBV12-4; D: NA; DNA: TGTGCCAGCAGTTTAACAGGCAGCGGGGAGCTGTTTTTT; CDR3: CASSLTGSGELFF
size: NA; J: TRBJ1-2; V: TRBV6-5; D: TRBD1; DNA: TGTGCCAGCGAGGGGGCTGAGCTTTCGAACTATGGCTACACCTTC; CDR3: CASEGAELSNYGYTF
size: NA; J: TRBJ1-2; V: TRBV11-2; D: NA; DNA: TGTGCCAGCAGCTTAGGGGGGCCCTATGGCTACACCTTC; CDR3: CASSLGGPYGYTF
size: once; J: TRBJ1-1; V: TRBV25-1; D: NA; DNA: TGTGCCAGCAGTGGATCCCCCGACGGGGTAACTGAAGCTTTCTTT; CDR3: CASSGSPDGVTEAFF
size: NA; J: TRBJ2-5; V: TRBV11-2; D: NA; DNA: TGTGCCAGCAGCTTATGGGCAGGGGAGGGGGAGACCCAGTACTTC; CDR3: CASSLWAGEGETQYF
size: NA; J: TRBJ1-2; V: TRBV6-6; D: NA; DNA: TGTGCCAGCAGTTTCCTCCAGGGAAACTATGGCTACACCTTC; CDR3: CASSFLQGNYGYTF
size: NA; J: TRBJ2-1; V: TRBV29-1; D: NA; DNA: TGCAGCGCCCGGATGACAGGTTACAATGAGCAGTTCTTC; CDR3: CSARMTGYNEQFF
size: NA; J: TRBJ2-7; V: TRBV4-1; D: TRBD1; DNA: TGCGCCAGCAGCCAAGAACAGGGGACCTCCTACGAGCAGTACTTC; CDR3: CASSQEQGTSYEQYF
size: NA; J: TRBJ2-5; V: TRBV2; D: NA; DNA: TGTGCCAGTCAGACAGATCTCCAAGAGACCCAGTACTTC; CDR3: CASQTDLQETQYF
size: NA; J: TRBJ1-4; V: TRBV25-1; D: NA; DNA: TGTGCCAGCAGTCAAATCGCGGGGGGTGCTAATGAAAAACTGTTTTTT; CDR3: CASSQIAGGANEKLFF
size: NA; J: TRBJ2-3; V: TRBV5-1; D: TRBD2; DNA: TGCGCCAGCAGCTTGGGAGGGAGGGCCGAGGATACGCAGTATTTT; CDR3: CASSLGGRAEDTQYF
size: NA; J: TRBJ1-1; V: TRBV15; D: NA; DNA: TGTGCCACCAGCAGAGAGGGCGGGGCGGGGTCTTTCTTT; CDR3: CATSREGGAGSFF
size: NA; J: TRBJ2-3; V: TRBV9; D: TRBD1; DNA: TGTGCCAGCTCCTATAGCCCCCAGGGGGCGGCAGATACGCAGTATTTT; CDR3: CASSYSPQGAADTQYF
size: NA; J: TRBJ2-3; V: TRBV15; D: TRBD2; DNA: TGTGCCACCAGCAGAGATGCGAGCGGGGGGGCTGCAGATACGCAGTATTTT; CDR3: CATSRDASGGAADTQYF
size: NA; J: TRBJ1-1; V: TRBV10-3; D: NA; DNA: TGTGCCATCAGTGAAACCTCGGGGGTGAACACTGAAGCTTTCTTT; CDR3: CAISETSGVNTEAFF